This is a list of T cell receptor beta chains from one sample in a study of beta chain features in type 1 diabetes. The data were produced by immunoSEQ multiplex PCR, yet TCRdb's version contains in-frame clones alone and is incomplete. The sample lists around 710,000 clones, roughly 12% seen once, with more than 0.095% in the top ten. Sequenced: naive CD4+ T cells from blood. The receptor source for this set is a man aged 25-45 years with type 1 diabetes. CDR3s include the opening cysteine and the closing phenylalanine or tryptophan. Fields, in order: clone size, D gene, V gene, J gene, CDR3 protein, CDR3 DNA. The D gene is left open where the match is weak. Size is omitted from some rows. Given values are once, few, many or a class for expanded clones.

>NA|NA|TRBV7-2|TRBJ1-5
CASSLLVGGDQHF
TGTGCCAGCAGCTTACTAGTCGGTGGGGACCAGCATTTT
>few|NA|TRBV7-9|TRBJ2-7
CASSLNPSRAYEQYF
TGTGCCAGCAGCTTAAACCCTAGCAGGGCCTACGAGCAGTACTTC
>few|NA|TRBV29-1|TRBJ2-7
CSASQGFSQYF
TGCAGCGCCTCCCAGGGGTTTTCGCAGTACTTC
>NA|NA|TRBV28|TRBJ1-6
CASRRQDPNSPLHF
TGTGCCAGCAGACGACAAGACCCAAATTCACCCCTCCACTTT
>NA|NA|TRBV7-9|TRBJ1-4
CASSLDFRGAEKLFF
TGTGCCAGCAGCTTAGATTTCCGGGGGGCGGAAAAACTGTTTTTT
>NA|NA|TRBV28|TRBJ1-5
CASSLPAGQPQHF
TGTGCCAGCAGTTTACCGGCAGGCCAGCCCCAGCATTTT
>few|NA|TRBV4-3|TRBJ2-1
CASSQDGDPNNEQFF
TGCGCCAGCAGCCAAGATGGGGACCCCAACAATGAGCAGTTCTTC
>NA|NA|TRBV30|TRBJ1-6
CAWSPGRSPLHF
TGTGCCTGGAGTCCAGGGAGGTCACCCCTCCACTTT
>NA|NA|TRBV14|TRBJ2-6
CASSQDLQPHANVLTF
TGTGCCAGCAGCCAAGATCTACAGCCCCATGCCAACGTCCTGACTTTC
>many|TRBD1|TRBV13|TRBJ1-1
CASSRDSRRAFF
TGTGCCAGCAGCCGGGACAGCCGCCGGGCTTTCTTT
>once|NA|TRBV6-5|TRBJ2-7
CASSYSGSLESGEQYF
TGTGCCAGCAGTTACAGCGGCAGTTTAGAGTCGGGCGAGCAGTACTTC
>few|NA|TRBV25-1|TRBJ1-4
CASSDRGATNEKLFF
TGTGCCAGCAGTGATCGAGGGGCGACTAATGAAAAACTGTTTTTT
>NA|NA|TRBV2|TRBJ1-4
CASSGQATNEKLFF
TGTGCCAGCAGTGGACAGGCAACTAATGAAAAACTGTTTTTT
>few|NA|TRBV7-2|TRBJ2-7
CASSVSGRANEQYF
TGTGCCAGCAGCGTCTCCGGCAGGGCTAACGAGCAGTACTTC
>few|TRBD1|TRBV28|TRBJ2-1
CASSLPTGGKDEQFF
TGTGCCAGCAGTTTACCCACAGGGGGTAAAGATGAGCAGTTCTTC
>NA|TRBD1|TRBV11-2|TRBJ1-2
CASSLDQGTAMTGYGYTF
TGTGCCAGCAGCTTAGATCAGGGGACAGCCATGACTGGCTATGGCTACACCTTC
>NA|NA|TRBV7-9|TRBJ1-2
CASSLDSYGYTF
TGTGCCAGCAGCCTCGACAGTTATGGCTACACCTTC
>few|TRBD1|TRBV5-1|TRBJ1-2
CASSVAGTDLYGYTF
TGCGCCAGCAGCGTCGCCGGGACAGATCTCTATGGCTACACCTTC
>NA|NA|TRBV9|TRBJ2-7
CASSVGPSSEEQYF
TGTGCCAGCAGCGTAGGTCCGAGTTCCGAAGAGCAGTACTTC
>NA|NA|TRBV10-3|TRBJ2-5
CAISESAGPQETQYF
TGTGCCATCAGTGAGTCGGCAGGACCCCAAGAGACCCAGTACTTC
>NA|NA|TRBV7-9|TRBJ1-4
CASSATGYEKLFF
TGTGCCAGCAGCGCAACGGGCTATGAAAAACTGTTTTTT
>NA|TRBD1|TRBV7-2|TRBJ1-5
CASSPGDKGANQPQHF
TGTGCCAGCAGCCCAGGGGACAAGGGGGCAAATCAGCCCCAGCATTTT
>few|NA|TRBV6-6|TRBJ1-2
CASSSVVTSGNGYTF
TGTGCCAGCAGTTCCGTGGTTACCTCCGGCAATGGCTACACCTTC
>NA|NA|TRBV6-5|TRBJ2-5
CASSSRPATEETQYF
TGTGCCAGCAGTTCCCGTCCGGCGACAGAAGAGACCCAGTACTTC
>few|TRBD2|TRBV11-3|TRBJ2-1
CASSSGLAGEYNEQFF
TGTGCCAGCAGCTCGGGACTAGCGGGGGAATACAATGAGCAGTTCTTC
>NA|NA|TRBV7-6|TRBJ1-1
CASSPSDAEAFF
TGTGCCAGCAGCCCGTCGGACGCTGAAGCTTTCTTT
>few|NA|TRBV7-2|TRBJ1-1
CASSLSTVNTEAFF
TGTGCCAGCAGCTTATCGACAGTCAACACTGAAGCTTTCTTT
>few|NA|TRBV6-5|TRBJ2-7
CASSSLAGGQTYEQYF
TGTGCCAGCAGTTCCCTGGCGGGGGGACAGACCTACGAGCAGTACTTC
>few|TRBD1|TRBV10-3|TRBJ2-2
CAIRDRANTGELFF
TGTGCCATCAGAGACAGGGCGAACACCGGGGAGCTGTTTTTT
>few|TRBD1|TRBV25-1|TRBJ1-4
CASSARDRANEKLFF
TGTGCCAGCAGTGCCCGGGACAGGGCTAATGAAAAACTGTTTTTT
>NA|NA|TRBV30|TRBJ2-1
CAWSGPGGNEQFF
TGTGCCTGGAGTGGACCTGGGGGCAATGAGCAGTTCTTC
>NA|TRBD1|TRBV19|TRBJ2-3
CASRNRGSGSDTQYF
TGTGCCAGTAGAAACAGGGGGAGTGGGTCAGATACGCAGTATTTT
>few|NA|TRBV5-1|TRBJ2-7
CASSDTYEQYF
TGCGCCAGCAGCGACACCTACGAGCAGTACTTC
>NA|NA|TRBV7-3|TRBJ2-3
CASSFAGQDTQYF
TGTGCCAGCAGCTTCGCAGGCCAAGATACGCAGTATTTT
>NA|NA|TRBV4-1|TRBJ1-1
CASSQQQGNTEAFF
TGCGCCAGCAGCCAGCAACAGGGGAACACTGAAGCTTTCTTT